Reported below is one T cell receptor (beta chain). Its antigen specificity is not known. No base qualities exist here, and no much larger clone lies one base off it. The trial excluded patients who had a history of autoimmune disease or who were on systemic immunosuppression. Peripheral blood for TCR sequencing was collected from all dose cohorts at baseline, on cycle 4 day 1, and on cycle 7 day 1. Samples were obtained from an open-label, multicenter, first-in-human phase I dose-escalation trial of ivuxolimab. The trial enrolled adults with locally advanced or metastatic head and neck squamous cell, hepatocellular, melanoma or renal cell carcinoma. CD4+ and CD8+ T cells were sorted separately from peripheral blood before TCR sequencing. For sequencing of the TCRbeta CDR3 region, genomic DNA was extracted from the sorted cells. TCRbeta CDR3 regions were sequenced using the immunoSEQ Assay. TCRdb holds this immuneACCESS table with in-frame rearrangements only. Some clones are missing; in checked studies, unresolved V genes explain under half, and the rest has no known cause. Present in this sample are 69,000 or so clones, around 89% of which were seen just once. The top ten clonotypes cover roughly 6.5% of the sample.

The data were obtained in a study of OX40 agonist ivuxolimab in advanced cancers. Regarding the research as a whole: The costimulatory receptor OX40 (CD134) was targeted by ivuxolimab, a fully human IgG2 agonistic monoclonal antibody. Three dose-escalation patients achieved partial responses, one with hepatocellular carcinoma and two with cutaneous melanoma. Patients were allowed to have had prior anti-PD-1, anti-PD-L1 or anti-CTLA-4 therapy, and less than 45% of the dose-escalation patients had previously received checkpoint inhibitors. The paper covers the monotherapy dose-escalation part of the phase I ivuxolimab trial, which included N ≈ 50 patients. Peripheral TCRbeta sequencing was intended to test whether TCR sequence diversity was altered and clonal T-cell expansion was caused by ivuxolimab. In the dose-escalation cohort, roughly 82% of patients were male, and the mean age was 60 years with a range of roughly 20 to 85. Of the 52 patients in dose escalation, about 19 had hepatocellular carcinoma, approximately 15 had melanoma, 9 had renal cell carcinoma and 9 had head and neck cancer. Intravenous ivuxolimab was administered to patients every 2 weeks at six dose levels: 0.01, 0.1, 0.3, 1.5, 3 and 10 mg/kg. Results the study describes overall, beyond this receptor: The antigen specificity of the clonally expanded peripheral T cells was not determined. After ivuxolimab, CD8+ T cells had more expanded clones than CD4+ T cells on average. Low levels of normalized T-cell clonal expansion were also seen in some patients who did not respond. In the 0.1-3.0 mg/kg groups, partial responders were among the patients with the lowest normalized peripheral clonal expansion, particularly in CD8+ T cells. Clonal expansion of both CD4+ and CD8+ blood T cells was observed from baseline to week 6 at doses 0.1 to 3.0 mg/kg.

Taken from the germline V gene, the CDR1 and CDR2 loops are SNHLY and FYNNEI. The CDR3 contains 13 residues, cysteine and phenylalanine counted. The only DNA kept is the CDR3, 39 bases in frame from the first base. The junction shows trimming of 1 base on V and 1 base on J, plus 5 bases between the germline ends. The sequence came from an adult with an advanced solid tumor such as melanoma, head and neck, liver or kidney cancer. The rearranged segments are TRBV2 and TRBJ2-7; no D gene is confidently identified. Here the sequenced sample was CD4+ or CD8+ T cells sorted from blood, taken in a trial of the OX40 agonist ivuxolimab. The CDR3 protein is CASSEGVSYEQYF. The DNA is TGTGCCAGCAGTGAAGGGGTTTCCTACGAGCAGTACTTC.